The 22 T cell receptor beta chains below were found in one sample sequenced in a study of blood T cell repertoires in COVID-19. Assay: immunoSEQ multiplex PCR; the TCRdb copy retains only in-frame clones and omits some. In the table there are fewer than 400,000 clones, approximately 86% of which are singletons. The specimen sequenced was peripheral blood. These receptors were collected from a human donor in a cohort sampled during active COVID-19.

The rearrangement uses TRBV30 and TRBJ2-1; 9 bases map to TRBD1. V was clipped by 4 bases and J by 7 bases; unmatched bases: 11. The CDR3 is 15 residues long. CDR1 is GTSNPN, CDR2 SVGIG, per germline (reference sequence). The DNA for the CDR3 is TGTGCCTGGACTGGTCGAGGGACAGGGCTGAATGAGCAGTTCTTC. It yields the protein CAWTGRGTGLNEQFF.

V gene TRBV3-1 (or the pseudogene TRBV3-2) combines with J gene TRBJ2-7, with a possible D match to TRBD2 (6 bases). Germline CDR1 is LGHDT and CDR2 is YNNKEL (reference sequence). Trimming pared 0 bases from V and 1 base from J, leaving 16 bases between. The CDR3 runs 17 residues. The CDR3 is CASSQDMVGGRSYEQYF. The CDR3 region has the DNA TGTGCCAGCAGCCAAGACATGGTGGGAGGACGATCCTACGAGCAGTACTTC.

This clone was seen just once. V usage is TRBV28 and J usage is TRBJ1-4; D might be TRBD1 (6 bases). The V end lost 4 bases, the J end lost 3 bases, and 12 bases lay between the germline ends. The CDR3 runs to 15 residues. CDR1 and CDR2 from the germline V gene are MDHEN and SYDVKM. The CDR3 DNA reads TGTGCCAGCAGTTCGCCTCAGGGGTCTAATGAAAAACTGTTTTTT. It encodes CASSSPQGSNEKLFF.

The chain joins TRBV7-2 to TRBJ1-1; the D gene is possibly TRBD1 (5 bases). The CDR3 totals 13 residues. The V gene lost 4 bases and the J gene lost 8 bases, with 14 bases spanning the gap. In germline, CDR1 is SGHTA, CDR2 FQGNSA. As DNA, the CDR3 is TGTGCCAGCAGCTCGGAGCTTTGGGGCGAAGCTTTCTTT. Encoded protein: CASSSELWGEAFF.

This sequence joins TRBV6-5 and TRBJ1-1; D ambiguous. V was cut by 4 bases and J by 7 bases, with 10 bases left in between. Germline V gene data show CDR1 as MNHEY and CDR2 as SVGAGI. This CDR3 has 12 residues. The CDR3 DNA sequence: TGTGCCAGCAGTTCAGAGGGCGGTGAAGCTTTCTTT. It specifies CASSSEGGEAFF.

Turning to this clone: Other DNA sequences from this sample encode an identical CDR3 as well. The gene calls are TRBV3-1 (or the pseudogene TRBV3-2) and TRBJ1-1; possible D gene TRBD1, 5 bases. The CDR3 loop spans 13 amino acids. V lost 4 bases and J 1 base, leaving 7 bases between the germline ends. CDR1 is LGHDT, CDR2 YNNKEL, per germline (reference sequence). The DNA for the CDR3 is TGTGCCAGCAGCCCTACAGGGAACACTGAAGCTTTCTTT. Translated, it gives CASSPTGNTEAFF.

This chain connects TRBV2 to TRBJ1-2; D is perhaps TRBD1 (5 bases). Germline-derived CDR1 and CDR2 are SNHLY and FYNNEI. The CDR3 has 15 residues. V was clipped by 6 bases and J by 1 base, with 15 bases between them. The CDR3 is CASRDTGVINYGYTF. The CDR3 DNA sequence: TGTGCCAGCAGGGACACTGGGGTAATTAACTATGGCTACACCTTC.

This chain connects TRBV5-6 to TRBJ1-5; TRBD1 matches 7 bases. The CDR3 covers 15 residues. Per the germline V gene, CDR1 is SGHDT and CDR2 is YYEEEE. J was trimmed by 2 bases and V by 4 bases; bases with no gene match: 6. The CDR3 spells CASSRAGTGNQPQHF. The CDR3 DNA reads TGTGCCAGCAGCCGAGCCGGGACAGGCAATCAGCCCCAGCATTTT. The full variable domain, completed using reference TRBV5-6 and TRBJ1-5, is DAGVTQSPTHLIKTRGQQVTLRCSPKSGHDTVSWYQQALGQGPQFIFQYYEEEERQRGNFPDRFSGHQFPNYSSELNVNALLLGDSALYLCASSRAGTGNQPQHFGDGTRLSIL.

The chain joins TRBV10-2 to TRBJ2-1, with D possibly matching TRBD2 (5 bases). CDR1 is WSHSY, CDR2 SAAADI, per germline. The V end was cut by 2 bases, the J end by 0 bases, with 17 bases between. The CDR3 extends over 18 amino acids. This CDR3 is CASSEPSSSAHSYNEQFF. Here the CDR3 DNA reads TGCGCCAGCAGTGAGCCCTCTAGCTCCGCACACTCCTACAATGAGCAGTTCTTC.

The chain joins TRBV5-5 to TRBJ2-7; 9 nucleotides agree with TRBD1. V shed 4 bases, J shed 2 bases, and the junction held 4 bases outside the gene matches. CDR3 length: 14 amino acids. Per the germline V gene, CDR1 is SGHKS and CDR2 is YYEKEE (reference sequence). The CDR3 is CASSGTGNTYEQYF. CDR3 nucleotides: TGTGCCAGCAGCGGGACAGGGAATACCTACGAGCAGTACTTC.

The chain has TRBV27 and TRBJ1-5; the D is unclear. V gave up 6 bases and J gave up 0 bases, with 12 bases separating them. Germline V gives CDR1 MNHEY, CDR2 SMNVEV (reference sequence). This CDR3 comprises 15 residues. The CDR3 here is CASRRRFASNQPQHF. CDR3 in DNA: TGTGCCAGCAGACGCAGGTTCGCTAGCAATCAGCCCCAGCATTTT.

J is TRBJ2-2 and V is TRBV4-1, with 10 bases identical to TRBD1. Trimming at V came to 3 bases and at J to 2 bases, leaving 15 bases not matched to a gene. CDR1 is MGHRA and CDR2 is YSYEKL in the germline V gene. The CDR3 loop spans 20 amino acids. CDR3: CASSHGQGVQKLGNTGELFF. CDR3 bases: TGCGCCAGCAGCCACGGACAGGGGGTCCAAAAATTGGGCAACACCGGGGAGCTGTTTTTT.

This clone was seen only once. The chain has TRBV18 and TRBJ2-3; D gene ambiguous. The CDR3 runs 16 residues. CDR1 is KGHSH and CDR2 is LQKENI in the germline V gene. V was cut by 3 bases and J by 0 bases, with 13 bases left in between. The CDR3 reads CASSPLISTSTDTQYF. CDR3 bases: TGTGCCAGCTCACCCCTCATTAGTACTAGCACAGATACGCAGTATTTT.

The chain is built from TRBV7-2 and TRBJ2-4; D may be TRBD2 (7 bases). V was clipped by 5 bases and J by 0 bases, with 14 bases between them. This CDR3 comprises 16 residues. Germline CDR1 and CDR2: SGHTA and FQGNSA. The CDR3 reads CASSRGGMVAKNIQYF. The CDR3 region has the DNA TGTGCCAGCAGCAGGGGGGGGATGGTAGCCAAAAACATTCAGTACTTC.

The V and J genes are TRBV3-1 (or the pseudogene TRBV3-2) and TRBJ2-3; D is unclear. This CDR3 spans 13 amino acids. V lost 0 bases and J 5 bases, leaving 6 bases between the germline ends. Germline loops: CDR1 LGHDT, CDR2 YNNKEL (reference sequence). The CDR3 DNA sequence: TGTGCCAGCAGCCAAGATCGTTTAGATACGCAGTATTTT. Amino acids: CASSQDRLDTQYF.

V is TRBV30 and J is TRBJ2-7; 9 bases align to TRBD1. The CDR3 extends over 13 amino acids. Looked up from germline, CDR1 is GTSNPN and CDR2 is SVGIG (reference sequence). Germline trimming cut 4 bases from V and 4 bases from J; bases unmatched to any gene: 5. The CDR3 sequence: CAWTPGTGYEQYF. As DNA, the CDR3 is TGTGCCTGGACCCCCGGGACAGGGTACGAGCAGTACTTC.

The chain combines TRBV2 with TRBJ2-7, with D possibly matching TRBD2 (6 bases). Germline V CDR1 and CDR2: SNHLY, FYNNEI. V was clipped by 7 bases and J by 2 bases, with 15 bases between them. This CDR3 has 14 amino acids. Here the CDR3 DNA reads TGTGCCAGCACCTCGGCCGGGGAGGCCTACGAGCAGTACTTC. Encoded protein: CASTSAGEAYEQYF.

This clone was picked up one time. V is TRBV7-9 and J is TRBJ1-1, with TRBD1 as a possible D gene (5 bases). The V end was cut by 5 bases, the J end by 0 bases, with 10 bases between. Germline V gene lookup returns CDR1 SEHNR and CDR2 FQNEAQ (reference sequence). CDR3 length equals 14 residues. CDR3 bases: TGTGCCAGCAGCCCGGACAATTTGAACACTGAAGCTTTCTTT. Amino acids: CASSPDNLNTEAFF.

The sample holds one count of this clone. This chain uses TRBV11-2 with TRBJ1-1, with D uncertain. Looked up from germline, CDR1 is SGHAT and CDR2 is FQNNGV. V gave up 3 bases and J gave up 1 base, with 6 bases separating them. The CDR3 is 13 amino acids. The CDR3 reads CASSFNRNTEAFF. Written as DNA, the CDR3 is TGTGCCAGCAGCTTTAACAGGAACACTGAAGCTTTCTTT.

V and J are TRBV15 and TRBJ2-1; D unclear. V was clipped by 0 bases and J by 3 bases, with 9 bases between them. The CDR3 has 15 amino acids. Germline CDR1 reads LNHNV; CDR2 reads YYDKDF (reference sequence). The CDR3 coding sequence is TGTGCCACCAGCAGAGATTTAGGCGGCTACAATGAGCAGTTCTTC. Translating it yields CATSRDLGGYNEQFF.

V usage is TRBV28 and J usage is TRBJ2-1; D ambiguous. The germline V and J ends were trimmed by 5 bases and 7 bases, with 24 bases remaining between them. Germline loops: CDR1 MDHEN, CDR2 SYDVKM. The CDR3 is made up of 17 amino acids. CDR3 protein: CASSTPRRRRGKNEQFF. The CDR3 DNA reads as TGTGCCAGCAGTACCCCTCGGAGACGCCGAGGTAAGAATGAGCAGTTCTTC.

The chain recombines TRBV14 with TRBJ1-1, with D maybe TRBD1 (5 bases). V was cut by 0 bases and J by 3 bases, with 8 bases left in between. Per germline, CDR1 SGHDN and CDR2 FVKESK. The CDR3 contains 14 residues. CDR3 protein: CASSQDPGDTEAFF. Written as DNA, the CDR3 is TGTGCCAGCAGCCAAGACCCGGGGGACACTGAAGCTTTCTTT.